The clone carrying this T cell receptor (beta chain) was found a few times. What it binds is not known. The method was immunoSEQ multiplex PCR; TCRdb's version includes in-frame clones alone and lacks a portion of them. The table has around 99,000 clones, roughly 87% seen once. This sample was included in a study of T cell responses to AZD1222 COVID-19 vaccine. Broader study findings: After two AZD1222 doses, spike-specific TCR breadth and depth rose versus day 0.

Trimming shortened V by 1 base and J by 4 bases, and 11 bases separated the two germline ends. Germline CDR1 reads MGHRA; CDR2 reads YSYEKL. There are 15 residues in the CDR3. The input for sequencing was peripheral blood, taken on day 0 of AZD1222 vaccination. The chain is built from TRBV4-1 and TRBJ1-5; TRBD1 is a possible D gene (5 bases). The receptor was isolated from an adult in good health. CDR3 coding DNA: TGCGCCAGCAGCCAAGTTATGGAGGGGAATCAGCCCCAGCATTTT. It specifies CASSQVMEGNQPQHF.